The entry that follows covers one TCR beta chain sequence. This CDR3 region has 14 residues. V was pared by 3 bases and J by 5 bases, with 8 bases between. Germline V CDR1 and CDR2: MNHEY, SMNVEV (reference sequence). Using immunoSEQ multiplex PCR, the repertoire was profiled, and TCRdb retains in-frame clones only, with some absent. The sample lists around 200,000 clones; roughly 86% were seen once. Participants' own reports of clinical history determined their cohort assignment. This entry is derived from a study of blood T cell repertoires in COVID-19. Background on the study: Sources were T cells, B-cell-depleted T cells, or PBMCs; the material itself was cDNA or gDNA.

Sequenced input: PBMCs or T cells enriched from blood (not recorded which). The TCR originated in a man aged 40-49 years with acute COVID-19. V and J are TRBV27 and TRBJ1-6, with TRBD1 as a possible D gene (6 bases). CDR3 protein: CASSFRGNNSPLHF. CDR3 coding DNA: TGTGCCAGCAGTTTCAGGGGCAATAATTCACCCCTCCACTTT.